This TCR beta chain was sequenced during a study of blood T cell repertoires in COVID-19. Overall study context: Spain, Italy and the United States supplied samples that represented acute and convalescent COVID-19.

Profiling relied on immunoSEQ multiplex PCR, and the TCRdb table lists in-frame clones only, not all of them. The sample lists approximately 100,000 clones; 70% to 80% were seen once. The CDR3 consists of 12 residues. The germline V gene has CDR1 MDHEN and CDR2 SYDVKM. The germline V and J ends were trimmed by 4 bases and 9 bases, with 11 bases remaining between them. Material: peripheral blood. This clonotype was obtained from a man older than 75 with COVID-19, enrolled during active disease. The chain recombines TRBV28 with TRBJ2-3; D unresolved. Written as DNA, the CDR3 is TGTGCCAGCAGTTCGTTAGTTGAGACGCAGTATTTT. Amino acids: CASSSLVETQYF.